This TCR beta chain stems from a study of blood T cell repertoires in COVID-19. Whole-study context: From T cells, B-cell-depleted T cells, or PBMCs came the material, which was cDNA or gDNA.

V was pared by 6 bases and J by 1 base, with 13 bases between. The CDR3 spans 14 residues. CDR1 is LNHDA and CDR2 is SQIVND in the germline V gene (reference sequence). Patients from Seattle were sampled longitudinally, starting during active infection. Original analysis: Reference gene primer amplification gave nucleated cell count estimates. Sequencing was performed with immunoSEQ multiplex PCR; in TCRdb, only in-frame clones are kept and a portion is missing. Clone size and V and J calls were adopted from that table, with D and trimming inferred from the DNA. The sample has 350,000 to 400,000 clones, roughly 90% seen once.

The V gene is TRBV19, the J gene TRBJ2-7, with D possibly matching TRBD2 (6 bases). The specimen sequenced was peripheral blood. This sequence originates from a woman in her 30s with COVID-19, enrolled during active disease. The CDR3 reads CASSLRDWSYEQYF. The CDR3 coding sequence is TGTGCCAGTAGCCTCCGGGACTGGTCCTACGAGCAGTACTTC.